This T cell receptor (beta chain) was identified during a study of beta chain features in type 1 diabetes. Study outcomes and limitations: The VDJ junctions of type 1 diabetes patients carried fewer insertions and more deletions. Moderate but significant shortening of TCRB CDR3s was recorded in all four CD4+ subsets from Type 1 diabetes patients.

This CDR3 is built from 17 residues. Germline V gives CDR1 SGDLS, CDR2 YYNGEE. Trimming stripped 4 bases from V and 0 bases from J, with 16 bases between. Blood was collected once per donor into heparin, averaging approximately 0.11 L. Sorting of CD4+ naive, central memory, regulatory and stem cell-like memory cells was performed via CD45RO/CCR7/CD25/CD127/CD95/CD27. This clone occurred a few times. What it recognizes is unknown. The sequenced template was cDNA made from the entire isolated RNA. The table came from immunoSEQ multiplex PCR; TCRdb's copy has only in-frame clones and leaves some out. The sample shows 850,000 to 900,000 clones, about 17% of them seen only once.

The clonotype was recovered from a woman under 30 in good health. Material: naive CD4+ T cells from blood. V is TRBV9 and J is TRBJ2-2; possible D gene TRBD2, 6 bases. CDR3 coding DNA: TGTGCCAGCAGCCCTAGGCGGGGACCCCCGAACACCGGGGAGCTGTTTTTT. It specifies CASSPRRGPPNTGELFF.